This TCR beta chain came from a study of Ad26.COV2.S vaccination and SARS-CoV-2 variants. Across the whole study: In the study, Ad26.COV2.S was injected intramuscularly once, or twice 56 days apart.

The CDR3 totals 18 residues. Germline V CDR1 and CDR2: SGHNT, YYREEE (reference sequence). With 0 bases clipped from V and 0 bases from J, the junction kept 7 bases outside the gene matches. Treatment defined: about 20 received Ad26.COV2.S at low or high dose, single or two shots; about 5 received placebo; per-sample allocation not given. Each sample was drawn 63 days after the first injection (of vaccine or placebo). Clones were sequenced by immunoSEQ multiplex PCR, and TCRdb holds only the in-frame ones, with some missing. The sample has under 550,000 clones, about 93% seen once. This clone was found once.

The chain couples TRBV5-4 to TRBJ2-1, with TRBD2 matching over 9 bases. The sequencing used peripheral blood, collected in a trial of Ad26.COV2.S vaccine versus placebo. The source is a person between 18 and 65 years old who received the Ad26.COV2.S COVID-19 vaccine or a placebo. CDR3 protein: CASSLGLAGSTSYNEQFF. The CDR3 region has the DNA TGTGCCAGCAGCTTGGGGCTAGCGGGATCTACCTCCTACAATGAGCAGTTCTTC.